This T cell receptor (beta chain) was obtained from a study of T cells in Graves' hyperthyroidism and ophthalmopathy. Findings of the study overall: Ophthalmopathy was told apart from stable hyperthyroidism by a 13 V-J model.

Disease lasting under 3 months, a NOSPECS grade of at least 4, and a Clinical Activity Score of at least 3 were features of the ophthalmopathy patients. Each 10 ml fresh peripheral blood draw supplied the PBMCs. TCR beta CDR3 sequences were amplified from RNA transcripts. HTBI primers were the set used in a first-round RT-PCR of the TCR CDR3. TCRdb itself ran the multiplex PCR reads through MiXCR, one entry per CDR3 protein. The sample includes 400,000 or so distinct CDR3 sequences, about 15% of them seen just once. This clonotype was seen at least ten times. Its antigen is currently unknown. Germline assignment: CDR1 MNHEY and CDR2 SMNVEV (reference sequence). The CDR3 runs to 15 residues. J was trimmed by 2 bases and V by 8 bases; bases with no gene match: 6.

The sample taken for sequencing was blood. The rearrangement joins TRBV27 to TRBJ2-3, with 11 bases aligning to TRBD2. This receptor was taken from a woman aged 55-69 years with Graves' ophthalmopathy. The DNA of the CDR3 is TGTGCCAGCGGTCGACTAGCGGGGACCACAGATACGCAGTATTTT. It encodes CASGRLAGTTDTQYF.